One sample yielded the 10 T cell receptor beta chains listed below, sequenced in a study of shared clonotypes between healthy human individuals. Produced via immunoSEQ multiplex PCR; TCRdb's table is partial and in-frame only. In the table there are 2 million to 2.5 million clones, approximately 95% of which are singletons. Terminally differentiated effector memory CD45RA+ cells were left out of the naive CD8 fraction, which was CD45RO-negative and positively selected for CCR7. Sequencing input: naive CD8+ T cells sorted from blood. These receptors were collected from a man younger than 30 in good health.

The V call is TRBV5-6, the J call TRBJ2-7; 7 bases align to TRBD1. After removal of 3 bases from V and 6 bases from J, the junction contained 12 bases not matched to a gene. The CDR3 totals 15 residues. CDR1 and CDR2 from the germline V gene are SGHDT and YYEEEE. CDR3 residues: CASSYTGVPLGEQYF. DNA of the CDR3: TGTGCCAGCAGCTATACAGGGGTCCCCCTCGGCGAGCAGTACTTC.

V and J are TRBV7-9 and TRBJ2-3; the D gene is possibly TRBD2 (6 bases). CDR1 and CDR2 from the germline V gene are SEHNR and FQNEAQ (reference sequence). V shed 4 bases and J shed 2 bases, with 10 bases lying between them. This CDR3 is 14 amino acids long. The CDR3 is CASSSGGLTDTQYF. CDR3 in DNA: TGTGCCAGCAGCTCCGGGGGTCTCACAGATACGCAGTATTTT.

The sample holds one count of this clone. This chain links TRBV15 with TRBJ2-2; TRBD1 is a possible D gene (5 bases). CDR1 is LNHNV and CDR2 is YYDKDF in the germline V gene (reference sequence). The CDR3 spans 16 residues. Trimming removed 5 bases from V and 4 bases from J, with 17 bases in between. DNA for the CDR3: TGTGCCACCAGCGGGGTAGGCAGGGTGGGCACCGGGGAGCTGTTTTTT. Amino acids: CATSGVGRVGTGELFF.

Remarks on this clone: The identical CDR3 is also encoded by other nucleotide sequences in the sample. CDR3 in amino acids: CASSVGGVGTDTQYF. CDR3 nucleotides: TGTGCCAGCAGCGTAGGTGGAGTCGGAACAGATACGCAGTATTTT. The chain uses TRBV9 and TRBJ2-3, with unresolved D. Looked up from germline, CDR1 is SGDLS and CDR2 is YYNGEE. Deletions cut 0 bases from V and 3 bases from J, with 11 bases between. The CDR3 runs to 15 residues. Together with reference TRBV9 and TRBJ2-3, the CDR3 gives the full variable domain: DSGVTQTPKHLITATGQRVTLRCSPRSGDLSVYWYQQSLDQGLQFLIQYYNGEERAKGNILERFSAQQFPDLHSELNLSSLELGDSALYFCASSVGGVGTDTQYFGPGTRLTVL.

The chain links TRBV5-4 to TRBJ1-2; D remains unclear. The CDR3 spans 15 residues. Germline V gene data show CDR1 as SGHNT and CDR2 as YYREEE (reference sequence). Trimming removed 1 base from V and 4 bases from J, with 14 bases in between. The CDR3 here is CASSLMADPGYGYTF. In DNA, the CDR3 is TGTGCCAGCAGCTTGATGGCGGACCCGGGCTATGGCTACACCTTC.

This chain joins TRBV4-1 and TRBJ2-3, with 9 nucleotides matching TRBD2. Losses at the gene ends were 0 bases for V and 2 bases for J; bases not matched to a gene: 6. This CDR3 has 17 amino acids. CDR1 is MGHRA and CDR2 is YSYEKL in the germline V gene. Here the CDR3 reads CASSQDPSGGTTDTQYF. The CDR3 nucleotides are TGCGCCAGCAGCCAAGATCCCAGCGGGGGGACCACAGATACGCAGTATTTT.

This chain joins TRBV28 and TRBJ1-5; D is unresolved. This CDR3 comprises 14 residues. The germline CDR1 and CDR2 sequences are MDHEN and SYDVKM. V lost 6 bases and J 4 bases, leaving 13 bases between the germline ends. The CDR3 reads CASRLATGNQPQHF. The CDR3, as DNA: TGTGCCAGCAGACTTGCCACGGGTAATCAGCCCCAGCATTTT.

CDR3 protein: CASSYMMGPQETQYF. DNA of the CDR3: TGTGCCAGCAGTTACATGATGGGACCACAAGAGACCCAGTACTTC. The chain has TRBV6-5 and TRBJ2-5, with D perhaps being TRBD1 or TRBD2 (5 bases each). The CDR3 covers 15 residues. The V gene's germline CDR1 is MNHEY and CDR2 SVGAGI. V was cut by 2 bases and J by 2 bases, with 12 bases left in between.

As DNA, the CDR3 is TGTGCCAGCAGTGAAGCTTCAGGGGCCTACGAGCAGTACTTC. It is translated as CASSEASGAYEQYF. The chain joins TRBV2 to TRBJ2-7, with TRBD1 as a possible D gene (6 bases). Trimming took off 0 bases at V and 2 bases at J, with 8 bases between the two ends. Germline assignment: CDR1 SNHLY and CDR2 FYNNEI. This CDR3 is built from 14 residues.

This rearrangement joins TRBV2 to TRBJ2-3; D is unresolved. Trimming took off 5 bases at V and 0 bases at J, with 9 bases between the two ends. Looked up from germline, CDR1 is SNHLY and CDR2 is FYNNEI. The CDR3 is made up of 14 amino acids. The CDR3 bases are TGTGCCAGCAGTTGGCTAACTAGCACAGATACGCAGTATTTT. Its protein is CASSWLTSTDTQYF.